This entry concerns a single T cell receptor (beta chain). With 60 Vbeta and 13 Jbeta primers, the PCR was carried out. Here immunoSEQ multiplex PCR was the method, and the copy in TCRdb shows in-frame clones only, minus some. The sample yields about 92,000 clones, just under 70% seen once. This record comes from a study of cytomegalovirus exposure and HLA in healthy donors. From germline, CDR1 is LNHNV and CDR2 YYDKDF (reference sequence). Trimming removed 8 bases at V and 6 bases at J, with 14 bases between. This CDR3 is built from 12 residues. The sequencing input was PBMCs. The source of this sequence is a man in his forties or fifties in good health and CMV-seronegative. J is TRBJ2-7 and V is TRBV15; D call uncertain. CDR3 sequence (DNA): TGTGCCACCGCCAGAAACTACGGCGAGCAGTACTTC. It codes for CATARNYGEQYF. Looking up the rest from reference TRBV15 and TRBJ2-7 gives the full variable domain: DAMVIQNPRYQVTQFGKPVTLSCSQTLNHNVMYWYQQKSSQAPKLLFHYYDKDFNNEADTPDNFQSRRPNTSFCFLDIRSPGLGDTAMYLCATARNYGEQYFGPGTRLTVT.